This TCR beta chain stems from a study of blood T cell repertoires in COVID-19. Background on the study: Nucleic acid was either cDNA or gDNA, and it came from T cells, B-cell-depleted T cells, or PBMCs.

In the original processing: Using reference gene primer amplification, nucleated cell counts were estimated. Libraries were prepared by immunoSEQ multiplex PCR; TCRdb keeps only in-frame clonotypes and omits some of them. The D gene and trimming were derived from the DNA, and the V and J assignments and clone size from that table. Of under 200,000 clones listed, around 85% are singletons. This CDR3 region has 14 residues. Per germline, CDR1 LNHDA and CDR2 SQIVND (reference sequence). Trimming removed 0 bases from V and 5 bases from J; junction bases left unmatched: 0. The sample holds one count of this clone.

The gene calls are TRBV19 and TRBJ2-2; 7 bases match TRBD1. The receptor was derived from a woman in her 70s with acute or convalescent COVID-19. Sequenced: peripheral blood. Here the CDR3 DNA reads TGTGCCAGTAGTATAGAACAGGGGACCGGGGAGCTGTTTTTT. It encodes CASSIEQGTGELFF.